A selection of T cell receptor beta chains follows, all from one sample in a study of response to subunit inactivated influenza vaccine. TCRdb fed the RT-PCR reads into MiXCR, producing one record per CDR3 protein. The data contain about 780,000 distinct CDR3 sequences, 15% to 20% of them singletons. The sample consisted of PBMCs from blood, taken 5 days after vaccination. These receptors originate from a man aged 45-60 years who received an inactivated influenza vaccine. CDR3s include the opening cysteine and the closing phenylalanine or tryptophan. The D gene is left open where the match is weak. Part of the rows lack a size; the others show once, few, many or a class for expanded clones.

. | TRBJ2-6 | . | TRBV6-5 | CASSSLLQSGANVLTF | TGTGCCAGCAGTTCACTTCTCCAATCTGGGGCCAACGTCCTGACTTTC
. | TRBJ2-7 | . | TRBV12-3/TRBV12-4 | CASSAKSSYEQYF | TGTGCCAGCAGTGCCAAGAGCTCCTACGAGCAGTACTTC
. | TRBJ1-1 | . | TRBV20-1 | CSARVPGGTNTEAFF | TGCAGTGCTAGAGTCCCGGGGGGGACGAACACTGAAGCTTTCTTT
. | TRBJ1-1 | . | TRBV4-2 | CASARQVVSTEAFF | TGTGCCAGCGCGAGACAGGTGGTATCAACTGAAGCTTTCTTT
. | TRBJ2-7 | . | TRBV6-1 | CASREAPGGSYEQYF | TGTGCCAGCAGGGAGGCTCCCGGCGGGTCCTACGAGCAGTACTTC
. | TRBJ1-1 | TRBD1 | TRBV5-6 | CASSLSGQGARTEAFF | TGTGCCAGCAGCTTGAGTGGGCAGGGGGCAAGAACTGAAGCTTTCTTT
. | TRBJ2-4 | TRBD2 | TRBV28 | CASSLHLVSGDKNIQYF | TGTGCCAGCAGTTTACATCTTGTTAGCGGGGATAAAAACATTCAGTACTTC
many | TRBJ2-7 | . | TRBV20-1 | CSAPLTALPEQYF | TGCAGTGCCCCACTAACAGCCCTCCCCGAGCAGTACTTC
. | TRBJ2-5 | . | TRBV3-1 | CASSPRGTAGTQYF | TGTGCCAGCAGCCCTAGGGGCACCGCGGGGACCCAGTACTTC
. | TRBJ2-3 | . | TRBV5-1 | CASSWQGGETTDTQYF | TGCGCCAGCAGCTGGCAGGGGGGCGAGACCACAGATACGCAGTATTTT
few | TRBJ1-5 | TRBD1 | TRBV11-2 | CASSLGTGVEQPQHF | TGTGCCAGCAGCTTAGGGACAGGTGTTGAGCAGCCCCAGCATTTT
few | TRBJ2-5 | TRBD1 | TRBV12-3/TRBV12-4 | CASSWDRGRQETQYF | TGTGCCAGCAGTTGGGACAGGGGGCGACAAGAGACCCAGTACTTC
many | TRBJ2-5 | . | TRBV12-3/TRBV12-4 | CASSFSRTGTQYF | TGTGCCAGCAGTTTTTCCCGGACGGGGACCCAGTACTTC
. | TRBJ2-1 | TRBD1 | TRBV24-1 | CATSDSGQVNNEQFF | TGTGCCACCAGTGATTCGGGACAGGTTAACAATGAGCAGTTCTTC
. | TRBJ2-3 | . | TRBV10-3 | CAITRGGSVSTDTQYF | TGTGCCATCACCAGGGGAGGGAGCGTCAGCACAGATACGCAGTATTTT
many | TRBJ2-1 | TRBD2 | TRBV7-2 | CASSSQVGTTNEQFF | TGTGCCAGCAGCTCACAGGTCGGGACTACAAATGAGCAGTTCTTC
many | TRBJ1-1 | TRBD1 | TRBV7-6 | CASSSGPTIQGSEAFF | TGTGCCAGCAGCTCAGGGCCCACTATACAGGGGTCTGAAGCTTTCTTT
. | TRBJ2-5 | . | TRBV11-2 | CASSPRRGPQETQYF | TGTGCCAGCAGCCCAAGGCGGGGTCCCCAAGAGACCCAGTACTTC
. | TRBJ2-5 | . | TRBV7-8 | CASSWNTGPFTTNQETQYF | TGTGCCAGCAGTTGGAATACAGGGCCCTTTACCACGAATCAAGAGACCCAGTACTTC
many | TRBJ2-2 | . | TRBV11-2 | CASRPRRQANTGELFF | TGTGCCAGCAGACCACGACGTCAAGCGAACACCGGGGAGCTGTTTTTT
few | TRBJ1-1 | TRBD1 | TRBV6-5 | CASSYGTGLAFF | TGTGCCAGCAGCTATGGGACAGGGCTGGCTTTCTTT
. | TRBJ2-5 | . | TRBV29-1 | CSVDVTTMVETQYF | TGCAGCGTTGATGTTACGACAATGGTAGAGACCCAGTACTTC
few | TRBJ2-1 | . | TRBV20-1 | CSAPASSYNEQFF | TGCAGTGCCCCCGCCTCTTCCTACAATGAGCAGTTCTTC
. | TRBJ2-7 | TRBD1 | TRBV7-2 | CASSLVPGQWVEQYF | TGTGCCAGCAGCTTGGTACCGGGACAGTGGGTCGAGCAGTACTTC
few | TRBJ2-7 | . | TRBV15 | CATSRGLRGGDEQYF | TGTGCCACCAGCAGAGGCCTAAGAGGGGGGGACGAGCAGTACTTC
many | TRBJ2-7 | TRBD2 | TRBV11-2 | CASSSGLAGIYEQYF | TGTGCCAGCAGCTCGGGACTAGCGGGGATCTACGAGCAGTACTTC
few | TRBJ2-1 | . | TRBV12-3/TRBV12-4 | CASRPIGGYNEQFF | TGTGCCAGCAGGCCTATTGGGGGGTACAATGAGCAGTTCTTC
few | TRBJ1-5 | . | TRBV28 | CASSLQGLRQPQHF | TGTGCCAGCAGTTTACAGGGGTTGAGGCAGCCCCAGCATTTT
many | TRBJ2-7 | . | TRBV7-8 | CASSPSRRGGEQYF | TGTGCCAGCAGCCCATCGCGGAGGGGAGGCGAGCAGTACTTC